The 14 T cell receptor beta chains listed next were all sequenced from one sample in a study of technical replicates of blood from several donors. This table comes from immunoSEQ multiplex PCR, and its TCRdb copy is limited to in-frame clones, with some not included. The data show some 70,000 clones, roughly nine tenths seen once. The sample comprised PBMCs. These receptors all stem from a human donor in good health. Some clones in this sample may be carry-over from other donors' samples.

V usage is TRBV7-2 and J usage is TRBJ2-7; D unresolved. V was clipped by 6 bases and J by 1 base, with 10 bases between them. The CDR3 spans 13 residues. Germline assignment: CDR1 SGHTA and CDR2 FQGNSA. The CDR3 loop reads CASRSTASYEQYF. As DNA, the CDR3 is TGTGCCAGCAGGAGCACAGCTTCCTACGAGCAGTACTTC.

The chain uses TRBV5-1 and TRBJ2-5; 10 bases agree with TRBD2. Germline CDR1 SGHRS, CDR2 YFSETQ. This CDR3 is 17 amino acids long. The V segment lost 0 bases and the J segment 1 base; nucleotides outside the gene matches: 6. CDR3 amino acids: CASSLGRLAGFQETQYF. CDR3 sequence (DNA): TGCGCCAGCAGCTTGGGAAGACTAGCGGGCTTCCAAGAGACCCAGTACTTC.

This chain joins TRBV19 and TRBJ2-7; TRBD2 matches at 13 bases. The V gene end was trimmed by 5 bases and the J gene end by 7 bases; junction bases not matched to a gene: 8. The CDR3 contains 15 residues. Germline CDR1 reads LNHDA; CDR2 reads SQIVND (reference sequence). The CDR3 loop reads CASSSGLAGAREQYF. The CDR3 DNA reads as TGTGCCAGTAGTTCCGGACTAGCGGGAGCCCGGGAGCAGTACTTC.

The rearrangement uses TRBV9 and TRBJ2-6; 9 bases fit TRBD2. This CDR3 is 15 amino acids long. Germline values: CDR1 SGDLS, CDR2 YYNGEE. Losses at the gene ends were 4 bases for V and 6 bases for J; bases not matched to a gene: 5. The CDR3 here is CASSLSGREANVLTF. CDR3 sequence (DNA): TGTGCCAGCAGCCTTAGCGGGAGAGAGGCCAACGTCCTGACTTTC.

The rearrangement links TRBV7-9 to TRBJ2-1; 10 nucleotides match TRBD2. Germline V gene lookup returns CDR1 SEHNR and CDR2 FQNEAQ (reference sequence). The CDR3 sequence is 16 residues long. Unmatched junction bases numbered 17, after V lost 4 bases and J lost 14 bases. CDR3 DNA sequence: TGTGCCAGCAGCTACACGCTAGGACTAGCGGAAGGGGAGGAGTTCTTC. Its protein is CASSYTLGLAEGEEFF.

The chain is built from TRBV30 and TRBJ2-1, with D perhaps TRBD2 (6 bases). The CDR3 loop spans 12 amino acids. CDR1 and CDR2 from the germline V gene are GTSNPN and SVGIG (reference sequence). Trimming left V 3 bases short and J 4 bases short, with 7 bases between. CDR3 in amino acids: CAWRRGYNEQFF. The CDR3 DNA sequence: TGTGCCTGGAGGCGGGGTTACAATGAGCAGTTCTTC.

A few counts support this clone. This chain links TRBV30 with TRBJ2-3; D may be TRBD2 (6 bases). The CDR3 runs 13 residues. Trimming shortened V by 4 bases and J by 4 bases, and 12 bases separated the two germline ends. CDR1 GTSNPN and CDR2 SVGIG come from the germline V gene (reference sequence). For the CDR3, the DNA is TGTGCCTGGAAAAATGCGGGGTCAGATACGCAGTATTTT. Its protein is CAWKNAGSDTQYF.

The chain joins TRBV7-9 to TRBJ1-1; possibly TRBD1 for D (6 bases). The CDR3 totals 14 residues. The V end lost 4 bases, the J end lost 0 bases, and 9 bases lay between the germline ends. Germline loops: CDR1 SEHNR, CDR2 FQNEAQ (reference sequence). CDR3 sequence reads: CASSWGHLNTEAFF. In DNA form, the CDR3 reads TGTGCCAGCAGCTGGGGACATCTGAACACTGAAGCTTTCTTT.

This rearrangement joins TRBV2 to TRBJ2-7; possible D gene TRBD2, 5 bases. This CDR3 contains 13 residues. Per the germline V gene, CDR1 is SNHLY and CDR2 is FYNNEI. Trimming took off 6 bases at V and 1 base at J, with 10 bases between the two ends. CDR3 residues: CASRTTWSYEQYF. The CDR3 DNA is TGTGCCAGCAGGACTACTTGGTCCTACGAGCAGTACTTC.

The rearrangement links TRBV9 to TRBJ1-1; TRBD1 might be the D (6 bases). Germline values: CDR1 SGDLS, CDR2 YYNGEE. The CDR3 is 14 amino acids. Trimming shortened V by 0 bases and J by 4 bases, and 10 bases separated the two germline ends. CDR3 amino acids: CASSVGQVRTEAFF. The CDR3 DNA follows: TGTGCCAGCAGCGTAGGACAGGTGCGCACTGAAGCTTTCTTT.

The chain combines TRBV13 with TRBJ2-5; tentative D call: TRBD2 (6 bases). Between the trimmed V and J ends, which lost 4 bases and 5 bases, there was a span of 11 bases. The CDR3 has 13 amino acids. Germline V gene data show CDR1 as PRHDT and CDR2 as FYEKMQ (reference sequence). CDR3 amino acids: CASSSLARETQYF. The CDR3 region has the DNA TGTGCCAGCAGCTCACTAGCTCGGGAGACCCAGTACTTC.

This chain joins TRBV5-6 and TRBJ1-6; 9 nucleotides match TRBD1. CDR1 and CDR2 (germline): SGHDT, YYEEEE. V gave up 4 bases and J gave up 11 bases; unmatched junction bases: 4. This CDR3 region has 13 residues. This CDR3 is CASSGTGKAPLHF. DNA of the CDR3: TGTGCCAGCAGCGGGACAGGGAAGGCACCCCTCCACTTT. Full variable domain (remainder filled in from reference TRBV5-6 and TRBJ1-6): DAGVTQSPTHLIKTRGQQVTLRCSPKSGHDTVSWYQQALGQGPQFIFQYYEEEERQRGNFPDRFSGHQFPNYSSELNVNALLLGDSALYLCASSGTGKAPLHFGNGTRLTVT.

This clone was picked up one time. The chain has TRBV7-7 and TRBJ2-1, with D possibly matching TRBD1 (6 bases). Germline V gene data show CDR1 as SSHAT and CDR2 as FNYEAQ (reference sequence). CDR3 length: 15 residues. The V and J ends lost 5 bases and 5 bases respectively, with 16 bases between them. The CDR3 here is CASSPTRGPDNEQFF. The CDR3 DNA reads TGTGCCAGCAGCCCTACCAGGGGACCTGACAATGAGCAGTTCTTC.

V usage is TRBV5-4 and J usage is TRBJ2-3; TRBD2 matches at 7 bases. The V gene end was trimmed by 4 bases and the J gene end by 2 bases; junction bases not matched to a gene: 7. The CDR3 sequence is 15 residues long. The germline CDR1 and CDR2 sequences are SGHNT and YYREEE (reference sequence). The CDR3 DNA sequence: TGTGCCAGCAGCCCCGGGGCGGGGGACACAGATACGCAGTATTTT. Translated: CASSPGAGDTDTQYF.